The clone carrying this T cell receptor (beta chain) was counted between two and nine times. With a J-beta primer mix and a sample-barcoded 5' primer, a second PCR ran 7 to 11 cycles. Each cDNA molecule received a tag from a template-switch adaptor that had 12 random nucleotides. TCRdb fed the 5' RACE reads into MiXCR, producing one record per CDR3 protein. The sample yields over 1,200,000 distinct CDR3 sequences, around 55% seen once. The length of the CDR3 is 13 residues. V shed 3 bases and J shed 4 bases, with 7 bases lying between them. CDR1 is MNHEY and CDR2 is SMNVEV in the germline V gene (reference sequence). Total RNA, at least 5.5 micrograms per sample, came from PBMCs. These data belong to a study of blood T cells in healthy people across ages.

The genes are TRBV27 and TRBJ2-4; D not certain. The receptor's source is a man aged 18 to 29 in good health. Material: blood. Written as DNA, the CDR3 is TGTGCCAGCAGTTTTGATGGTAAAAACATTCAGTACTTC. Protein product: CASSFDGKNIQYF.